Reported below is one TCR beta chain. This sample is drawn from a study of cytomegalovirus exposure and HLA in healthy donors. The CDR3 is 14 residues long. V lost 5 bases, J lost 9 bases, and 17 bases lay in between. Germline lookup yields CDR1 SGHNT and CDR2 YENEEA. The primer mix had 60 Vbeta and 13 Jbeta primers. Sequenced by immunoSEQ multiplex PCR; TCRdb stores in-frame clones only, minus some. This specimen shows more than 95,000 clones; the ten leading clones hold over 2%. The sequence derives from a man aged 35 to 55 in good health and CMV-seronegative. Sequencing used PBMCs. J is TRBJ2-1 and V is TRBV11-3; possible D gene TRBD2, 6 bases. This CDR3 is CASSPGTQRGEQFF. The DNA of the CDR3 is TGTGCCAGCAGCCCTGGGACTCAGCGCGGTGAGCAGTTCTTC. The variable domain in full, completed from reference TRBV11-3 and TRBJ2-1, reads EAGVVQSPRYKIIEKKQPVAFWCNPISGHNTLYWYLQNLGQGPELLIRYENEEAVDDSQLPKDRFSAERLKGVDSTLKIQPAELGDSAVYLCASSPGTQRGEQFFGPGTRLTVL.